This T cell receptor beta chain is from a study of T-cell memory formation after mild COVID-19. As for the study in general: For the most part, TCR clusters were specific to one donor. Broader study findings: Contracting clones localized mainly to CM and EM when CD4+ and mainly to EMRA when CD8+. Memory sampled before infection contained some responding clones, suggesting cross-reactive memory joined.

A word on this clonotype: Antigen specificity is unknown.

V gave up 5 bases and J gave up 4 bases; unmatched junction bases: 8. This CDR3 comprises 16 residues. CDR1 is MNHEY and CDR2 is SVGAGI in the germline V gene. Employing constant-segment primers, 5'RACE generated TCR alpha and TCR beta cDNA libraries bearing sample barcodes and UMIs. TCRdb analysed the 5' RACE reads with MiXCR anew, one entry per CDR3 protein. The sample yields 540,000 or so distinct CDR3 sequences, over 20% seen once. Sequencing used PBMCs or a T cell subset sorted from them (not recorded which). The sequence came from an adult woman who had mild COVID-19 (a few samples of this study predate the infection). Cell type and time point are not known. The chain uses TRBV6-5 and TRBJ2-2; 9 nucleotides match TRBD2. The CDR3 DNA is TGTGCCAGCAGTCGCGGACTAGCGAGAATCACCGGGGAGCTGTTTTTT. This sequence encodes CASSRGLARITGELFF.